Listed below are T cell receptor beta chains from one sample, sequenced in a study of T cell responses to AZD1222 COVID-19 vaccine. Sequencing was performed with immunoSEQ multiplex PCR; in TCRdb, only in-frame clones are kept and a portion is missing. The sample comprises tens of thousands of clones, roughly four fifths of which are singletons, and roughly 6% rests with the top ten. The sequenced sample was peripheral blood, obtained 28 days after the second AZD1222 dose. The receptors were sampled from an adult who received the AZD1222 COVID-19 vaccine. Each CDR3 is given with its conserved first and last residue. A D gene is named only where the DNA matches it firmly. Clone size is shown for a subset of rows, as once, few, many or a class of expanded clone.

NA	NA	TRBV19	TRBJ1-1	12	TGTGCCAGCCAGGGGTGGGGGACTGAAGCTTTCTTT	CASQGWGTEAFF
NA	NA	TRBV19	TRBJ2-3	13	TGTGCCAGTAGTGGGAGAATCACAGATACGCAGTATTTT	CASSGRITDTQYF
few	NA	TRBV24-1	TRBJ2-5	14	TGTGCCACCAGTGATTTAGACAGGCAAGAGACCCAGTACTTC	CATSDLDRQETQYF
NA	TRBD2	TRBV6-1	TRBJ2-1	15	TGTGCCAGCAGTGAGCTAGCGGGGGGAATGACTGAGCAGTTCTTC	CASSELAGGMTEQFF
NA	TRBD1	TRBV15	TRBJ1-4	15	TGTGCCACCAGCAGAGCGGGACAGCCTAATGAAAAACTGTTTTTT	CATSRAGQPNEKLFF
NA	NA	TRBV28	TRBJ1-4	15	TGTGCCAGCACCCCCTGGGGGGGAAATGGCGAAAAACTGTTTTTT	CASTPWGGNGEKLFF
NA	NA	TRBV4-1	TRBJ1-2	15	TGCGCCAGCAGCCAGGCACCGGGACTGATGATGGACTACACCTTC	CASSQAPGLMMDYTF
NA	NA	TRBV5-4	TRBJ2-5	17	TGTGCCAGCAGGCCGGGGGGCCAGGGTGGTCTTTTGGAGACCCAGTACTTC	CASRPGGQGGLLETQYF
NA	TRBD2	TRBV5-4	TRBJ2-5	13	TGTGCCAGCAGTCGGAGCGGGGCAGAGACCCAGTACTTC	CASSRSGAETQYF
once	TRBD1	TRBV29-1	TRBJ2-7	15	TGCAGCGCCTGGGAAGGGGACAGGGGCTTGCACGAGCAGTACTTC	CSAWEGDRGLHEQYF
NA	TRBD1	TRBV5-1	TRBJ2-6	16	TGCGCCAGCAGCCGGACAGGGGGTTCTGGGGCCAACGTCCTGACTTTC	CASSRTGGSGANVLTF
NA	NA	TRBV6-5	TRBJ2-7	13	TGTGCCAGTCAGACGGGGGAAGGGAGGGAGCAGTACTTC	CASQTGEGREQYF
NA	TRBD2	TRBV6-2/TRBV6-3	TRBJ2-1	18	TGTGCCAGCAGTTACACCCGGACTAGCGGGGGGGACTACAATGAGCAGTTCTTC	CASSYTRTSGGDYNEQFF
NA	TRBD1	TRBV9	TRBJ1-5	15	TGTGCCAGCAGCGTAGTCAGGGGGTTACCGACGCCCCAGCATTTT	CASSVVRGLPTPQHF
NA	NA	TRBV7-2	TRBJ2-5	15	TGTGCCAGCAGCTTAGCGTATGCAGGGTTTGAGACCCAGTACTTC	CASSLAYAGFETQYF
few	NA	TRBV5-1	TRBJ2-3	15	TGCGCCAGCAGCGAGACTACCCGGAGGGCAGATACGCAGTATTTT	CASSETTRRADTQYF
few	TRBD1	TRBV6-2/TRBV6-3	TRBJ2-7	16	TGTGCCAGCAGTTACCCCACAGGGGGCCATCACTACGAGCAGTACTTC	CASSYPTGGHHYEQYF
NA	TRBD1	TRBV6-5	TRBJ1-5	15	TGTGCCAGCAGTACAGGGGGATTAGGCAATCAGCCCCAGCATTTT	CASSTGGLGNQPQHF
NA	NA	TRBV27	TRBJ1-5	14	TGTGCCAGCAGTGGGGACGGGTTCAATCAGCCCCAGCATTTT	CASSGDGFNQPQHF
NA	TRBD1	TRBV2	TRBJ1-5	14	TGTGCCAGCAGTGAAAGACAGGGGGGCCAGCCCCAGCATTTT	CASSERQGGQPQHF
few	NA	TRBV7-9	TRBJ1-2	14	TGTGCCAGCAGCTTGTCGGACGAAGACTATGGCTACACCTTC	CASSLSDEDYGYTF
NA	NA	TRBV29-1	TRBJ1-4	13	TGCAGCGTTGAAGTCCAGGGAAAAGTGAAACTGTTTTTT	CSVEVQGKVKLFF
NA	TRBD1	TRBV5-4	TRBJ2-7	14	TGTGCCAGCAGCAGTCAGACAGGGTTTAACGAGCAGTACTTC	CASSSQTGFNEQYF
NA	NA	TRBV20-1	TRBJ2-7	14	TGCAGTGCTAGTCCGCCAGGGGGACTCTACGAGCAGTACTTC	CSASPPGGLYEQYF
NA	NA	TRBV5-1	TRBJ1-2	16	TGCGCCAGCAGCCCTTCTGTCGGGACGAAGGCTTCTGGCTACACCTTC	CASSPSVGTKASGYTF
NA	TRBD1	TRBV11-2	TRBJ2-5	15	TGTGCCAGCAGCCTGGGACGGCAGGGGGCAGAGACCCAGTACTTC	CASSLGRQGAETQYF
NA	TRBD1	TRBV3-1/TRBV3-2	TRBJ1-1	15	TGTGCCAGCGCAGACCGGACAGGCCTGAACACTGAAGCTTTCTTT	CASADRTGLNTEAFF
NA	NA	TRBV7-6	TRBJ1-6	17	TGTGCCAGCAGCTTAGGGGGGAAGTACTCCTATAATTCACCCCTCCACTTT	CASSLGGKYSYNSPLHF
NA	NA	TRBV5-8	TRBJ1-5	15	TGTGCCAGCAGCGACCGGGACAAAAGCAATCAGCCCCAGCATTTT	CASSDRDKSNQPQHF
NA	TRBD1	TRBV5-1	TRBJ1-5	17	TGCGCCAGCAGCTTGGCCGAAGTCGACAGGGGAAATCAGCCCCAGCATTTT	CASSLAEVDRGNQPQHF
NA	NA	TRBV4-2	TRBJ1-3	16	TGTGCCAGCAGCCAGTCCCCAGGGGCCTCTGGAAACACCATATATTTT	CASSQSPGASGNTIYF
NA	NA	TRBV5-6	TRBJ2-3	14	TGTGCCAGCAGCTTAGGAGATGGGACAGATACGCAGTATTTT	CASSLGDGTDTQYF
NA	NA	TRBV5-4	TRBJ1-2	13	TGTGCCGACCCCGGCAGAGCTAACTATGGCTACACCTTC	CADPGRANYGYTF
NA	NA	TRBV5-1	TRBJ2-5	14	TGCGCCAGCAGCTCAGGACAGACCCAAGAGACCCAGTACTTC	CASSSGQTQETQYF
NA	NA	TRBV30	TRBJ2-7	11	TGTGCCTGGAGTATCTCCTACGAGCAGTACTTC	CAWSISYEQYF
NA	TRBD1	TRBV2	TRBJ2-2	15	TGTGCCAGCAGGGGACAGGGGTCGGTCACCGGGGAGCTGTTTTTT	CASRGQGSVTGELFF
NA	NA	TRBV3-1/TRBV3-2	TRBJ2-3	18	TGTGCCAGCAGCCAAGGGGCACCGGGACGCGGAAATACAGATACGCAGTATTTT	CASSQGAPGRGNTDTQYF
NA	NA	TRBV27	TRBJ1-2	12	TGTGCCAGCAGTTTCCGGGGGCATGGCTACACCTTC	CASSFRGHGYTF
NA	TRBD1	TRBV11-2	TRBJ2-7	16	TGTGCCAGCAGCTTAGCCCGGGACAGGGGACCCTACGAGCAGTACTTC	CASSLARDRGPYEQYF
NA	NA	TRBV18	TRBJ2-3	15	TGTGCCAGCTCACCAAGGGGACTTCTCACAGATACGCAGTATTTT	CASSPRGLLTDTQYF
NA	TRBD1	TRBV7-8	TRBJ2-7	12	TGTGCCAGCAGCTGGACAGGGGGCGAGCAGTACTTC	CASSWTGGEQYF
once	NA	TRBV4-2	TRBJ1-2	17	TGTGCCAGCAGCCAAGAGAGTAGAGTGGAATCTAACTATGGCTACACCTTC	CASSQESRVESNYGYTF
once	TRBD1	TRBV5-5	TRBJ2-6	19	TGTGCCAGCAGCTTGAGGACCCCAGGGGGCTTATCTGGGGCCAACGTCCTGACTTTC	CASSLRTPGGLSGANVLTF
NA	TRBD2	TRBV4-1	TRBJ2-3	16	TGCGCCAGCAGCCCATCAACTAGCGGGGGCACAGATACGCAGTATTTT	CASSPSTSGGTDTQYF
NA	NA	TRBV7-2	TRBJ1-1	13	TGTGCCAGCAGCTTAGACAGGAACACTGAAGCTTTCTTT	CASSLDRNTEAFF
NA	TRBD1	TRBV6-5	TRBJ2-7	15	TGTGCCAGCAGTTACGGACAGGGGCCCTCCTACGAGCAGTACTTC	CASSYGQGPSYEQYF
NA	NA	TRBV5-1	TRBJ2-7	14	TGCGCCAGCAGCTTGGGATACGGACCCTACGAGCAGTACTTC	CASSLGYGPYEQYF
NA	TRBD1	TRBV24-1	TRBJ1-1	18	TGTGCCACCAGTGAACCACTGGGACAGGGGAGCTGGGACACTGAAGCTTTCTTT	CATSEPLGQGSWDTEAFF
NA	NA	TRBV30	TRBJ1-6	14	TGTGCCATTAACGGGGGGGAGTATAATTCACCCCTCCACTTT	CAINGGEYNSPLHF
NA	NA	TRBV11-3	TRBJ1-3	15	TGTGCCAGCAGCTCCAGGGGCGAGTCCGGAAACACCATATATTTT	CASSSRGESGNTIYF
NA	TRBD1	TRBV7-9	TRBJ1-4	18	TGTGCCAGCAGCATCGGACAGGGTAGGGGAGCAACTAATGAAAAACTGTTTTTT	CASSIGQGRGATNEKLFF
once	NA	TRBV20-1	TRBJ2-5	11	TGCAGTGCTAGTCTAGTGGAGACCCAGTACTTC	CSASLVETQYF
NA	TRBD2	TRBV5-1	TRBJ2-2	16	TGCGCCAGCAGCTTGGAAGCGGGGGTGAGAACCGGGGAGCTGTTTTTT	CASSLEAGVRTGELFF
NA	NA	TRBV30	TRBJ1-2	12	TGTGCCTGGAGTGCCTGGAGGGGGGCGAACACCTTC	CAWSAWRGANTF
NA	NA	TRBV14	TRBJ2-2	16	TGTGCCAGCAGCCGAAGGCGGGAATTCAACACCGGGGAGCTGTTTTTT	CASSRRREFNTGELFF